This T cell receptor beta chain was sequenced during a study of blood T cell repertoires in COVID-19 (dated by TCRdb to 2020 to 2021). Notes on the research overall: The collaborator samples originated in the United States, Italy and Spain and spanned the acute and convalescent phases of COVID-19. Sample metadata almost always included a de-identified subject ID, COVID-19 status, age in years and sex. The dataset comprised deeply sampled blood TCRbeta repertoires from subjects exposed to, actively infected with, or recovered from COVID-19. A freely available public database, intended as a resource for researchers studying the immune response to SARS-CoV-2, is where the repertoires were released. The material from the prospective study consisted of cDNA or gDNA derived from T cells, B-cell-depleted T cells, or PBMCs. HLA class I and class II types, where available, came from metadata supplied by the sample provider rather than from assay-based typing. The samples were drawn from the first 160 participants of the ongoing ImmuneRACE study and from some 1,300 subjects provided by 6 global collaborators.

At the junction V is shortened by 6 bases and J by 9 bases; bases outside the gene matches: 17. The CDR3 runs 17 amino acids, cysteine and phenylalanine included. Just CDR3 DNA is preserved here, 51 bases in frame from base 1. CDR1 and CDR2 are read off the germline V gene as SGHTA and FQGNSA. The research as a whole found: How much clinical and demographic metadata was included differed by source and by participant, and the metadata was provided uncurated.

The immunoSEQ Assay, a bias-controlled multiplex PCR, was used to amplify TCRbeta CDR3 regions from genomic DNA. Per the original workflow: Nucleated cell counts per sample were estimated from amplification of reference gene primers within the assay. Sequence reads were collapsed and filtered to measure the absolute abundance of every unique TCRbeta CDR3 rearrangement. For each sample, productive Simpson clonality was calculated as the square root of Simpson's diversity index across productive rearrangements. Held by TCRdb, this immuneACCESS table contains in-frame sequences only and omits some clones. Under half of the omission traces to an unresolved V gene where checked; the cause of the rest is unknown. The V and J calls and clone size are taken from that table; D and trimming were inferred from the DNA. The sample records about 250,000 clones, roughly 84% of which are singletons. The ten largest clones add up to 27% of the sample.

Each collaborating institution followed its own protocols to collect whole blood in K2EDTA tubes. For TCRbeta analysis, collaborators shipped samples in one of three forms: frozen whole blood, isolated PBMCs, or DNA extracted from either of those sample types. Turning to this clone: The antigen it binds to is not known. Base qualities are missing; no much larger clone stands one base away.

Sample: peripheral blood. This sequence originates from a man in his forties or fifties with acute or convalescent COVID-19. The receptor chain draws on TRBV7-2 and TRBJ2-1; the junction holds 10 bases that match TRBD2. The DNA sequence follows: TGTGCCAGCAGTTTGACTTGGACCCTAGCGGGAGTTTTTGAGCAGTTCTTC. The translation is CASSLTWTLAGVFEQFF.